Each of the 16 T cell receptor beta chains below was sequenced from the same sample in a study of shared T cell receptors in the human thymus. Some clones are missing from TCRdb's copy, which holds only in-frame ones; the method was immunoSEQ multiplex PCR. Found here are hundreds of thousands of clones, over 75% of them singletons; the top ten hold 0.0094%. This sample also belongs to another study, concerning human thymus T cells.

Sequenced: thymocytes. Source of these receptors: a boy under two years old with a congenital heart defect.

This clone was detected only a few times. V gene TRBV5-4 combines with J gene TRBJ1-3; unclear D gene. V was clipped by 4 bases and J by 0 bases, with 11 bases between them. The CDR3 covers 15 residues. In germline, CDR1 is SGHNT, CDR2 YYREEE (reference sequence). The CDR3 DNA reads TGTGCCAGCAGCCTTGATTCACTCTCTGGAAACACCATATATTTT. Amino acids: CASSLDSLSGNTIYF.

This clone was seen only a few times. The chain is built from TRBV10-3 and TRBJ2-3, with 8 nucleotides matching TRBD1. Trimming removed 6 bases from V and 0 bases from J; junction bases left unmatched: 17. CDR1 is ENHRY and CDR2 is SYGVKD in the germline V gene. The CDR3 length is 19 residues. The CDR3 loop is CAISHRRQGLAPSTDTQYF. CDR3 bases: TGTGCCATCAGCCACAGACGACAGGGGCTAGCACCTAGCACAGATACGCAGTATTTT.

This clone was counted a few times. The CDR3 region is CASSLAGTSGRGHSYEQYF. CDR3 bases: TGTGCCAGCAGCTTAGCCGGGACTAGCGGGAGGGGGCACTCCTACGAGCAGTACTTC. The rearrangement joins TRBV7-6 to TRBJ2-7; 16 bases map to TRBD2. The CDR3 is 19 amino acids. Germline CDR1 is SGHVS and CDR2 is FNYEAQ. With 0 bases clipped from V and 0 bases from J, the junction kept 5 bases outside the gene matches.

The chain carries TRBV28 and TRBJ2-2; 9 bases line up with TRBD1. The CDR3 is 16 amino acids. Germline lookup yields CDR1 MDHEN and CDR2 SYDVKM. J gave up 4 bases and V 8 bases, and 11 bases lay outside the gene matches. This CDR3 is CASGPHRGRVTGELFF. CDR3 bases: TGTGCCAGCGGACCTCACAGGGGGCGCGTCACCGGGGAGCTGTTTTTT.

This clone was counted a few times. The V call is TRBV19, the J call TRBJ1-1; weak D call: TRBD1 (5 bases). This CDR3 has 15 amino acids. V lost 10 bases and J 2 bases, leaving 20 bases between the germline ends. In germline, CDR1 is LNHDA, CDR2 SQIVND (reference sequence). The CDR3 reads CATMGGRLNNTEAFF. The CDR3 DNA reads TGTGCCACTATGGGGGGTCGGCTTAACAACACTGAAGCTTTCTTT.

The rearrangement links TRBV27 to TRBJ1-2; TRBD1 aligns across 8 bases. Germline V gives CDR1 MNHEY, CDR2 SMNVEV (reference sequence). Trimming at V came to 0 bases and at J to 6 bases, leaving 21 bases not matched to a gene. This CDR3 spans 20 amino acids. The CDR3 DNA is TGTGCCAGCAGTTTATCGGTCGGGTGGGCAGGGGGCGCAGTTGTAAATGGCTACACCTTC. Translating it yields CASSLSVGWAGGAVVNGYTF.

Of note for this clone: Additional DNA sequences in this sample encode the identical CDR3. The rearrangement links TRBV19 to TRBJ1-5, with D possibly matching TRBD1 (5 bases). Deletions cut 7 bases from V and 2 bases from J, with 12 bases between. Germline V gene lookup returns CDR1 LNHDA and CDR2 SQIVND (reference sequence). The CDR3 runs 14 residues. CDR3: CASTTGTGNQPQHF. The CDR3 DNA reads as TGTGCCAGTACCACAGGTACAGGCAATCAGCCCCAGCATTTT.

CDR3 loop: CASSSAGTITDTQYF. CDR3 DNA: TGTGCCAGCTCATCGGCGGGAACAATCACAGATACGCAGTATTTT. The genes are TRBV5-6 and TRBJ2-3; a possible D gene is TRBD2 (6 bases). Germline values: CDR1 SGHDT, CDR2 YYEEEE. Trimming cost V 7 bases and J 2 bases, with 17 bases left between them. This CDR3 comprises 15 residues.

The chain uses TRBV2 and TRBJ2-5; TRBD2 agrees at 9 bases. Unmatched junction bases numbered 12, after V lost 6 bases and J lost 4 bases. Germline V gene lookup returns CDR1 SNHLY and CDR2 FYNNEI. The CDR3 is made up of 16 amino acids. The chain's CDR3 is CASSRRWLAGPETQYF. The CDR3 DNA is TGTGCCAGCAGCCGTAGGTGGCTAGCGGGGCCAGAGACCCAGTACTTC.

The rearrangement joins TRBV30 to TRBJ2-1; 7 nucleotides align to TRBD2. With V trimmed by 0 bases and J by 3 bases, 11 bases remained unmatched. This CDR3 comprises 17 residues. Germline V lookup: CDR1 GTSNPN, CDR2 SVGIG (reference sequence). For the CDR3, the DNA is TGTGCCTGGAGTGTTACGGGGCGGCGGGACTACTACAATGAGCAGTTCTTC. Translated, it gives CAWSVTGRRDYYNEQFF.

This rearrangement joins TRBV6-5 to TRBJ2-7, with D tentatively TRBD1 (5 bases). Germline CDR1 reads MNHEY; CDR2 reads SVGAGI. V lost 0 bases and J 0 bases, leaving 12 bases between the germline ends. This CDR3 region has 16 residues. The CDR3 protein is CASSYSRQSVSYEQYF. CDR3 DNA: TGTGCCAGCAGTTACTCGAGACAGTCCGTCTCCTACGAGCAGTACTTC.

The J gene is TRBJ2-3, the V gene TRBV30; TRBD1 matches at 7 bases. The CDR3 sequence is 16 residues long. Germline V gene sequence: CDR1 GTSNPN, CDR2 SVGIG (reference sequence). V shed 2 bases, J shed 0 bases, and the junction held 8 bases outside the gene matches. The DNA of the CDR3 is TGTGCCTGGAGTCGACAGGGACACCCTAGCACAGATACGCAGTATTTT. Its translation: CAWSRQGHPSTDTQYF.

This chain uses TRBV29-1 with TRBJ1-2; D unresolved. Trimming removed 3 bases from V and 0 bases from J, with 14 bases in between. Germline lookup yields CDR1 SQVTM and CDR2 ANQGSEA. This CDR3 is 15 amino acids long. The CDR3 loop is CSVDTFESPNYGYTF. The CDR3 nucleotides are TGCAGCGTTGATACCTTCGAAAGCCCTAACTATGGCTACACCTTC.

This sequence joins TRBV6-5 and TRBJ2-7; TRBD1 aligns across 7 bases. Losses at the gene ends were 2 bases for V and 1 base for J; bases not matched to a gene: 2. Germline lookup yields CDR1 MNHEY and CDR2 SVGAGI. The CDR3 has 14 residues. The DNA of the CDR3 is TGTGCCAGCAGTTACCGGACAGGATCCTACGAGCAGTACTTC. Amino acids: CASSYRTGSYEQYF.

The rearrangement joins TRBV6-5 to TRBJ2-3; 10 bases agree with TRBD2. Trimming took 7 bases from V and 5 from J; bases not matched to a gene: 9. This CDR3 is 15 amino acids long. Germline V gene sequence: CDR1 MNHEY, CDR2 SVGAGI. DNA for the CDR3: TGTGCCAGCACTCCGGGGACTAGCGATCGAGATACGCAGTATTTT. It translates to CASTPGTSDRDTQYF.

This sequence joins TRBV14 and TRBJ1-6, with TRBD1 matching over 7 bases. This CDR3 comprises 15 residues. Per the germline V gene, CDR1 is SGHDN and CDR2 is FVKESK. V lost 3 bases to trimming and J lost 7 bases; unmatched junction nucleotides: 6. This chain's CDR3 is CASSQTAGQNSPLHF. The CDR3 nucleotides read TGTGCCAGCAGCCAGACCGCGGGACAGAATTCACCCCTCCACTTT.